The rows below give T cell receptor beta chains drawn from one sample of a study of human T cells and chemical hapten exposure. TCRdb reanalysed the RACE reads using MiXCR and keeps one entry per CDR3 protein. The sample lists roughly 250,000 distinct CDR3 sequences; 7% to 10% were seen once. Sequences were derived from whole blood, sampled in connection with sensitization to the hapten diphenylcyclopropenone (DPC). The source is a woman aged 40 to 49 with alopecia areata. Some clones in this sample may be carry-over from other donors' samples. The CDR3 runs from the conserved cysteine through the conserved F or W. The D gene is left open where the match is weak. The size field is filled for only some rows; it gives once, few, many or a size class.

>many|TRBJ2-5|TRBV2|NA
TGTGCCAGCGAATTATCAGTTCGGAGGGAGACCCAGTACTTC
CASELSVRRETQYF
>NA|TRBJ2-1|TRBV28|TRBD2
TGTGCCAGCAGCCCGGGGGGGACATACTACAATGAGCAGTTCTTC
CASSPGGTYYNEQFF
>NA|TRBJ2-3|TRBV6-5|NA
TGTGCCAGCAGTTTCCTCACGCCGAGCACAGATACGCAGTATTTT
CASSFLTPSTDTQYF
>few|TRBJ1-5|TRBV10-3|NA
TGTGCCATCAGGCCCTCCGGGAGCAATCAGCCCCAGCATTTT
CAIRPSGSNQPQHF
>few|TRBJ2-7|TRBV4-2|TRBD2
TGTGCCAGCAGCCCGCTCTCGACTAGCGGGAGATCCTACGAGCAGTACTTC
CASSPLSTSGRSYEQYF
>few|TRBJ2-1|TRBV5-1|NA
TGCGCCAGCAGCTTAAGCCGCCGCCCCTACAATGAGCAGTTCTTC
CASSLSRRPYNEQFF
>few|TRBJ2-1|TRBV11-2|TRBD2
TGTGCCAGCAGCTGGTCTAGCGGAGCCAGCTACAATGAGCAGTTCTTC
CASSWSSGASYNEQFF
>NA|TRBJ2-1|TRBV29-1|NA
TGCAGCGTTGTACTAGCCGCCTACAATGAGCAGTTCTTC
CSVVLAAYNEQFF
>NA|TRBJ2-5|TRBV5-1|NA
TGCGCCAGCAGCTTGGAGGGCAGAGGATCAGAGACCCAGTACTTC
CASSLEGRGSETQYF
>NA|TRBJ2-2|TRBV7-6|TRBD2
TGTGCCAGCAGCTTAGGGCTACCCGGGACTAGCGGAGAAAAGAACACCGGGGAGCTGTTTTTT
CASSLGLPGTSGEKNTGELFF
>NA|TRBJ1-3|TRBV9|NA
TGTGCCAGCAGCCCCCCCGGCTCTGGAAACACCATATATTTT
CASSPPGSGNTIYF
>NA|TRBJ2-5|TRBV5-6|TRBD2
TGTGCCAGCAGCTCCGAGACTAGCGGCATGCAAGAGACCCAGTACTTC
CASSSETSGMQETQYF
>few|TRBJ2-7|TRBV6-5|NA
TGTGCCAGCACGGGGGCGGCCTACGAGCAGTACTTC
CASTGAAYEQYF
>NA|TRBJ2-6|TRBV7-9|NA
TGTGCCAGCAGCCCGAAGGCCCTTTACTCTGGGGCCAACGTCCTGACTTTC
CASSPKALYSGANVLTF
>many|TRBJ2-1|TRBV14|TRBD2
TGTGCCAGCAGCCCACTAGCGGGAGGAAATGAGCAGTTCTTC
CASSPLAGGNEQFF